This T cell receptor beta chain came from a study of glioma-infiltrating T cells after dendritic cell vaccination. About the research overall: Three intradermal dendritic cell vaccine injections were given every two weeks. Whole-study results and caveats: Higher pretreatment TIL content predicted longer progression-free time and survival.

The PCR used 60 V beta and 13 J beta primers. The protocol was immunoSEQ multiplex PCR, while the TCRdb copy is restricted to in-frame clones and leaves out a portion. The sample lists more than 95,000 clones, about 85% seen once, with under 6.5% in the top ten. As concerns this clone: What it binds is not known.

Stated time point: after dendritic cell vaccination, including at tumor progression/relapse. PBMC were collected before vaccination, two weeks after the third vaccination, and at progression. The material sequenced was blood, taken after dendritic cell vaccination. The receptor's source is a human donor with glioblastoma.

The CDR3 loop reads CASSLAGILYGYTF. In DNA form, the CDR3 reads TGTGCCAGCAGCTTGGCAGGGATCCTCTATGGCTACACCTTC. The chain joins TRBV5-4 to TRBJ1-2; D possibly corresponds to TRBD1 (5 bases). Trimming cost V 0 bases and J 4 bases, with 10 bases left between them. The CDR3 totals 14 residues. Germline V gene sequence: CDR1 SGHNT, CDR2 YYREEE (reference sequence).